The 16 T cell receptor beta chains given below trace back to one sample, sequenced in a study of blood T cell repertoires in COVID-19. Sequenced by immunoSEQ multiplex PCR; TCRdb stores in-frame clones only, minus some. The sample records 90,000 to 100,000 clones, 70% to 85% being singletons. Specimen: peripheral blood. Source of these receptors: a man between 65 and 80 years old with acute or convalescent COVID-19.

This chain links TRBV7-2 with TRBJ1-6; 9 nucleotides line up with TRBD1. CDR3 length: 16 amino acids. V shed 2 bases and J 8 bases; nucleotides not matched to a gene: 7. Germline values: CDR1 SGHTA, CDR2 FQGNSA. CDR3 protein: CASSLLDRGAYSPLHF. CDR3 DNA: TGTGCCAGCAGCTTACTTGACAGGGGGGCGTATTCACCCCTCCACTTT.

The chain couples TRBV18 to TRBJ2-5; weak D call: TRBD1 (6 bases). CDR3 length: 15 amino acids. The V end lost 7 bases, the J end lost 2 bases, and 17 bases lay between the germline ends. The germline V gene has CDR1 KGHSH and CDR2 LQKENI. As DNA, the CDR3 is TGTGCCAGCTGCCTAGTGTGGGGGCCTCAAGAGACCCAGTACTTC. Protein sequence: CASCLVWGPQETQYF.

In this sample, this clone turned up once. The V and J genes are TRBV13 and TRBJ1-3, with TRBD1 identical over 7 bases. Germline assignment: CDR1 PRHDT and CDR2 FYEKMQ (reference sequence). CDR3 length: 14 residues. The V gene end was trimmed by 5 bases and the J gene end by 3 bases; junction bases not matched to a gene: 4. The CDR3 here is CASSIRTGGNTIYF. CDR3 DNA: TGTGCCAGCAGCATCCGGACAGGTGGAAACACCATATATTTT.

The chain couples TRBV2 to TRBJ1-1; D unclear. The CDR3 runs to 15 residues. Germline CDR1 reads SNHLY; CDR2 reads FYNNEI. The ends were cut back, 3 bases at V and 1 base at J, with 12 bases in the middle. The CDR3 spells CASSERGRGNTEAFF. CDR3 nucleotide sequence: TGTGCCAGCAGTGAGAGAGGCCGGGGGAACACTGAAGCTTTCTTT.

The chain recombines TRBV19 with TRBJ2-1; TRBD2 agrees at 12 bases. The germline V gene has CDR1 LNHDA and CDR2 SQIVND (reference sequence). The junction had 7 bases not matched to a gene; V was cut back by 4 bases and J by 9 bases. The CDR3 has 15 amino acids. CDR3 bases: TGTGCCAGTAGTAAACTAGCGGGAGGATCCGTTGAGCAGTTCTTC. Encoded protein: CASSKLAGGSVEQFF.

Only one count was recorded for this clone. The chain employs TRBV6-2 or TRBV6-3 and TRBJ2-3, with a possible D match to TRBD2 (6 bases). CDR1 MNHEY and CDR2 SVGEGT come from the germline V gene. The CDR3 covers 15 residues. The germline V and J ends were trimmed by 6 bases and 6 bases, with 19 bases remaining between them. CDR3 region: CASSPSVRGSDTQYF. CDR3 nucleotides: TGTGCCAGCAGCCCCTCGGTGCGGGGTTCGGATACGCAGTATTTT.

The genes are TRBV5-1 and TRBJ2-3; maybe TRBD2 (6 bases). CDR1 is SGHRS and CDR2 is YFSETQ in the germline V gene. The CDR3 is 15 residues long. V dropped 0 bases and J dropped 0 bases, with 8 bases sitting between them. The CDR3 sequence: CASSLVAGSTDTQYF. The CDR3 DNA is TGCGCCAGCAGCTTGGTTGCGGGGAGCACAGATACGCAGTATTTT.

The genes are TRBV5-4 and TRBJ1-6; unclear D gene. Germline V gives CDR1 SGHNT, CDR2 YYREEE (reference sequence). The CDR3 contains 14 residues. Between the trimmed V and J ends, which lost 0 bases and 10 bases, there was a span of 11 bases. The CDR3 DNA reads as TGTGCCAGCAGCTTGGAGTTGGTCGGGTCACCCCTCCACTTT. It specifies CASSLELVGSPLHF.

The J gene is TRBJ1-1, the V gene TRBV19; D uncertain. V was trimmed by 5 bases and J by 0 bases, leaving 4 bases between them. The germline CDR1 and CDR2 sequences are LNHDA and SQIVND (reference sequence). The CDR3 consists of 12 residues. This CDR3 is CASSVLNTEAFF. The CDR3 DNA follows: TGTGCCAGTAGTGTCTTGAACACTGAAGCTTTCTTT.

J is TRBJ1-3 and V is TRBV5-1; no firm D call. Between the trimmed V and J ends, which lost 4 bases and 0 bases, there was a span of 17 bases. The germline CDR1 and CDR2 sequences are SGHRS and YFSETQ. The CDR3 is 17 amino acids. The CDR3 loop is CASSPRVGPSSGNTIYF. The CDR3 DNA is TGCGCCAGCAGCCCGAGGGTCGGACCCAGCTCTGGAAACACCATATATTTT.

V usage is TRBV7-6 and J usage is TRBJ1-2, with D tentatively TRBD1 (6 bases). Per germline, CDR1 SGHVS and CDR2 FNYEAQ. V lost 5 bases and J 8 bases, leaving 15 bases between the germline ends. CDR3 length: 13 amino acids. This CDR3 reads CASSPDRTLGYTF. The CDR3 DNA reads TGTGCCAGCAGCCCCGACAGGACCCTGGGCTACACCTTC.

The CDR3 sequence: CASSGETGGLKNIQYF. In DNA form, the CDR3 reads TGTGCCAGCAGTGGAGAAACAGGGGGCCTCAAAAACATTCAGTACTTC. The chain uses TRBV2 and TRBJ2-4, with TRBD1 matching 9 bases. The CDR3 length is 16 residues. The V segment lost 4 bases and the J segment 3 bases; nucleotides outside the gene matches: 7. Germline V gives CDR1 SNHLY, CDR2 FYNNEI.

The V gene is TRBV7-9, the J gene TRBJ2-5; tentatively, D is TRBD1 (5 bases). The CDR3 contains 15 residues. Germline CDR1 SEHNR, CDR2 FQNEAQ (reference sequence). The V end was cut by 0 bases, the J end by 0 bases, with 8 bases between. CDR3 amino acids: CASSLARQNQETQYF. As DNA, the CDR3 is TGTGCCAGCAGCTTAGCCCGACAGAACCAAGAGACCCAGTACTTC.

The chain combines TRBV6-2 or TRBV6-3 with TRBJ2-7; D is perhaps TRBD1 (6 bases). The length of the CDR3 is 16 residues. Germline CDR1 MNHEY, CDR2 SVGEGT. V was cut by 2 bases and J by 1 base, with 15 bases left in between. CDR3 DNA sequence: TGTGCCAGCAGTTACACGTACAGGGTTTCATCCTACGAGCAGTACTTC. Its translation: CASSYTYRVSSYEQYF.

V and J are TRBV28 and TRBJ1-1; D remains ambiguous. CDR1 and CDR2 from the germline V gene are MDHEN and SYDVKM. The CDR3 extends over 14 amino acids. The V end was cut by 1 base, the J end by 1 base, with 7 bases between. This chain's CDR3 is CASSLSVTNTEAFF. The CDR3 region has the DNA TGTGCCAGCAGTTTATCAGTCACGAACACTGAAGCTTTCTTT.

The rearrangement links TRBV30 to TRBJ2-6, with D perhaps matching TRBD1 (6 bases). Trimming took off 0 bases at V and 2 bases at J, with 14 bases between the two ends. Germline CDR1 GTSNPN, CDR2 SVGIG (reference sequence). This CDR3 is 17 amino acids long. The CDR3 DNA reads as TGTGCCTGGAGTGTACGCAGGGGACCTACTGGGGCCAACGTCCTGACTTTC. Residues: CAWSVRRGPTGANVLTF.